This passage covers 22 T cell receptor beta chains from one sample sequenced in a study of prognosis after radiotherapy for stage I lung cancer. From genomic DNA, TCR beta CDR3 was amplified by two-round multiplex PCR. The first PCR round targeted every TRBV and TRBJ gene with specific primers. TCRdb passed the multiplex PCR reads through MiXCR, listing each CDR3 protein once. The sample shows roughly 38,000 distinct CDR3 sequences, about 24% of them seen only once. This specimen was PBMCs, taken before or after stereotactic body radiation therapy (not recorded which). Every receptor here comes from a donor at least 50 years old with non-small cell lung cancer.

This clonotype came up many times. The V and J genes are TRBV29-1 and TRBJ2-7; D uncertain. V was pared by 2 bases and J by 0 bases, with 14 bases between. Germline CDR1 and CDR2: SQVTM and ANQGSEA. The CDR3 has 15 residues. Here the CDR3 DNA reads TGCAGCGTTGAACTTCGAGGCCGGAGCTCCTACGAGCAGTACTTC. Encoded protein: CSVELRGRSSYEQYF.

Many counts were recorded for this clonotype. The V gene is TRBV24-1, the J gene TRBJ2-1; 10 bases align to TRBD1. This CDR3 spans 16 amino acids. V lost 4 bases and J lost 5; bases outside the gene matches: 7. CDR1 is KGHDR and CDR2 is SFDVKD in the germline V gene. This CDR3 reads CATSERDRGPNNEQFF. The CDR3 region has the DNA TGTGCCACCAGTGAGCGTGACAGGGGGCCCAACAATGAGCAGTTCTTC.

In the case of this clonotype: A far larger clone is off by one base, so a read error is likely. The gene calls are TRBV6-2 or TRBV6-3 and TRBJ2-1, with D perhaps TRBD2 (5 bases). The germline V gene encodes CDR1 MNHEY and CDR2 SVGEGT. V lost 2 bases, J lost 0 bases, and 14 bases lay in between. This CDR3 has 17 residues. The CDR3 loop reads CASSYGGGLISYNEQFF. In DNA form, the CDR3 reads TGTGCCAGCAGTTACGGTGGCGGGCTTATCTCCTACAATGAGCAGTTCTTC.

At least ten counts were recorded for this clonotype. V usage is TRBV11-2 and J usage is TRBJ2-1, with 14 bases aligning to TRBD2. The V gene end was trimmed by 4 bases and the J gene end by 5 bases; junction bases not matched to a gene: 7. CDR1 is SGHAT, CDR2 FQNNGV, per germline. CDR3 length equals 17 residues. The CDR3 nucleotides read TGTGCCAGCAGCTCTGGGGGACTAGCGGGAGTAAACAATGAGCAGTTCTTC. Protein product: CASSSGGLAGVNNEQFF. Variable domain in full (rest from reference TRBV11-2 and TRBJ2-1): EAGVAQSPRYKIIEKRQSVAFWCNPISGHATLYWYQQILGQGPKLLIQFQNNGVVDDSQLPKDRFSAERLKGVDSTLKIQPAKLEDSAVYLCASSSGGLAGVNNEQFFGPGTRLTVL.

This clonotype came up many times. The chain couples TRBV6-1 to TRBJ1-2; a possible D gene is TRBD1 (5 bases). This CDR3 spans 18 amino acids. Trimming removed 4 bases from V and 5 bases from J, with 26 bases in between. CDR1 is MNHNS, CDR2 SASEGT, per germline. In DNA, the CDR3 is TGTGCCAGCAGTGCCGAGGAGCAAACAGGATCCCTTAGATATGGCTACACCTTC. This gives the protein CASSAEEQTGSLRYGYTF.

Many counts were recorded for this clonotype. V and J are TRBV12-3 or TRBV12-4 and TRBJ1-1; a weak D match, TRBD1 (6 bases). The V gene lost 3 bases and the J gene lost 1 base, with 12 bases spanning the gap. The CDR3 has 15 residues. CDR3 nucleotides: TGTGCCAGCAGTTTGGGGGGCGGCGGGAACACTGAAGCTTTCTTT. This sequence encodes CASSLGGGGNTEAFF.

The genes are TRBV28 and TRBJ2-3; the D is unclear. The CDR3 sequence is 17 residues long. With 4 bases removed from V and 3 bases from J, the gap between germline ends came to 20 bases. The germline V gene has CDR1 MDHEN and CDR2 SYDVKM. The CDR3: CASSSPRVAAETDTQYF. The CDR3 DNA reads TGTGCCAGCAGTTCGCCACGAGTAGCCGCAGAAACAGATACGCAGTATTTT.

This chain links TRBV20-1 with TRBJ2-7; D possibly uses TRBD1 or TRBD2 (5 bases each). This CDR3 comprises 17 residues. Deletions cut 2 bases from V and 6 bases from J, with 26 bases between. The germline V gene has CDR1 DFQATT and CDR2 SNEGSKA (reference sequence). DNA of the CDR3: TGCAGTGCTAGATCCGCCCATGGGGGAAGGACTTCGTCCGAGCAGTACTTC. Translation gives CSARSAHGGRTSSEQYF.

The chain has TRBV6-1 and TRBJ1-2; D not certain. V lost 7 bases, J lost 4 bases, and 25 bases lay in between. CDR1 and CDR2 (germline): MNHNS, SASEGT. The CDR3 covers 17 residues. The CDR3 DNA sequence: TGTGCCAGCATCCACGGGCATTCTGGCCCGATGGTCTATGGCTACACCTTC. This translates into CASIHGHSGPMVYGYTF.

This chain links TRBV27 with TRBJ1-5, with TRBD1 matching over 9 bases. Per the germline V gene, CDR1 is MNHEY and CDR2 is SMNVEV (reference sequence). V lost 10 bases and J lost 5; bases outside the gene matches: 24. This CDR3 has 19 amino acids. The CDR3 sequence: CAISINHSRAQGAHQPQHF. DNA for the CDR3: TGTGCCATATCAATAAATCATTCGCGGGCACAGGGGGCTCATCAGCCCCAGCATTTT.

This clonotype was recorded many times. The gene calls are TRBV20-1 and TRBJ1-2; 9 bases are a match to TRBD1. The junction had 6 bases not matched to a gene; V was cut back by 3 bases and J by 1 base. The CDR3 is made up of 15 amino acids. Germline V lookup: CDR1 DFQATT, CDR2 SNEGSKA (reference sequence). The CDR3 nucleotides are TGCAGTGCTAGGGTCCGGGACAGGGATAACTATGGCTACACCTTC. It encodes CSARVRDRDNYGYTF.

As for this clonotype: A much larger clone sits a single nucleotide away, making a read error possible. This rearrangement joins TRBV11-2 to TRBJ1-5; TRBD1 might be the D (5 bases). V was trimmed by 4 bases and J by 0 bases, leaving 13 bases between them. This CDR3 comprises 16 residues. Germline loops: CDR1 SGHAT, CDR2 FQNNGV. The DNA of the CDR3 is TGTGCCAGCAGCTACCCGGGACTCGCTAGCAATCAGCCCCAGCATTTT. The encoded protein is CASSYPGLASNQPQHF.

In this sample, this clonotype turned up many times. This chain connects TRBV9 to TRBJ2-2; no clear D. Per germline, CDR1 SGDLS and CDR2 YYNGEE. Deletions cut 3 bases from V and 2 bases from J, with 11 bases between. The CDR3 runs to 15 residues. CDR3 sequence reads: CASSAPQGNTGELFF. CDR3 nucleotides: TGTGCCAGCAGCGCACCCCAAGGTAACACCGGGGAGCTGTTTTTT.

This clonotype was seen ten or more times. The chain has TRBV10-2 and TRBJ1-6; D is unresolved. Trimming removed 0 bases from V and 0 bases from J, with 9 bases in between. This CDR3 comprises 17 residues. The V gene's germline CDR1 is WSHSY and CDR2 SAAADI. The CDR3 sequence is CASSESAGFSYNSPLHF. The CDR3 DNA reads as TGCGCCAGCAGTGAGTCTGCAGGATTCTCCTATAATTCACCCCTCCACTTT.

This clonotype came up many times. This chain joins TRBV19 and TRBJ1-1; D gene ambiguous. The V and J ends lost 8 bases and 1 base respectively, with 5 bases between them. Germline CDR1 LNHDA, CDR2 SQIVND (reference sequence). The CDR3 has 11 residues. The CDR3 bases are TGTGCCAGTTCAGGGAACACTGAAGCTTTCTTT. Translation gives CASSGNTEAFF.

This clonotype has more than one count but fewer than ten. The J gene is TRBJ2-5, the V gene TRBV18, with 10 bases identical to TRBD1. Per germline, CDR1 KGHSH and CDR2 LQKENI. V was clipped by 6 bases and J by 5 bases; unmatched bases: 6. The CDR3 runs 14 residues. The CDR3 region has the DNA TGTGCCAGCTCCCCCGGGACAGGGGATGAGACCCAGTACTTC. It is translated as CASSPGTGDETQYF.

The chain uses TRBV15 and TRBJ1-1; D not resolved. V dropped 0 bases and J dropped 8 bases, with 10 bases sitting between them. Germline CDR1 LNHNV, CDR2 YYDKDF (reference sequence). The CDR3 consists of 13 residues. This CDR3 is CATSRDFQAEAFF. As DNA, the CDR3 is TGTGCCACCAGCAGAGATTTTCAGGCAGAAGCTTTCTTT.

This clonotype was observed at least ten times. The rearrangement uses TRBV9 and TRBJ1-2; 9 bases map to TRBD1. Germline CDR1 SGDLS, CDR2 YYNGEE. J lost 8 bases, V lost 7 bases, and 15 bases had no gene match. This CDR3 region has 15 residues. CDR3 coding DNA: TGTGCCAGCCAGCCGGGGGACAGGGCGCTCAAAGGCTACACCTTC. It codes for CASQPGDRALKGYTF.

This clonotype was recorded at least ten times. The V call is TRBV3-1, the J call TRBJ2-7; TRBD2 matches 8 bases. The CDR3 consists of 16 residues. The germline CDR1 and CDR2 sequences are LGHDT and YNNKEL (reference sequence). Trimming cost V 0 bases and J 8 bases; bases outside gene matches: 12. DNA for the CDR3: TGTGCCAGCAGCCAAGAGGGGCGCGCGGGGGGCGGAAAGCAGTACTTC. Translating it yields CASSQEGRAGGGKQYF.

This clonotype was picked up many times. Here the CDR3 DNA reads TGTGCCAGCAGCCCTCCCAGGGGGTCCTACAATGAGCAGTTCTTC. It yields the protein CASSPPRGSYNEQFF. This rearrangement joins TRBV7-6 to TRBJ2-1, with TRBD1 identical over 7 bases. Trimming at V came to 5 bases and at J to 1 base, leaving 5 bases not matched to a gene. This CDR3 contains 15 residues. Germline V gene sequence: CDR1 SGHVS, CDR2 FNYEAQ.

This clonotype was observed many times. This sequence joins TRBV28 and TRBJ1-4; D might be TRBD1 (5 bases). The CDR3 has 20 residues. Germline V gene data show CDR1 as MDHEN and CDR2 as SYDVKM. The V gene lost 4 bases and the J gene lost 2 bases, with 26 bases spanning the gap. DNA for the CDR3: TGTGCCAGCAGTTACCGGGCAGGGTTTAAACGGGGAAGCACTAATGAAAAACTGTTTTTT. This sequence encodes CASSYRAGFKRGSTNEKLFF.

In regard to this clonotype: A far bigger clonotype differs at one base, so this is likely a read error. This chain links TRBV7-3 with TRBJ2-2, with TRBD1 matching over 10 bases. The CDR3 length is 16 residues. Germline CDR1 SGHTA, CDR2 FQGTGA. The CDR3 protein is CASSPMGQGNTAELFF. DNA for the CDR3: TGTGCCAGCAGCCCTATGGGACAGGGGAACACCGCGGAGCTGTTTTTT.